This is a list of T cell receptor beta chains from one sample in a study of identical twins. One entry per CDR3 protein, called by TCRdb with MiXCR from the 5' RACE reads. The data show fewer than 800,000 distinct CDR3 sequences, with under 8.5% seen just once and less than 2% held by the top ten. This sample also appeared in a second study, on yellow fever vaccine responses in identical twins.

The sample taken for sequencing was PBMCs. The receptors derive from a young woman in good health. Each CDR3 is given with its conserved first and last residue. Fields, in order: D gene, J gene, V gene, clone size, CDR3 DNA, CDR3 protein. D genes are given only for firm matches. The size of a clone is reported for some rows only, either as once, few or many, or as a class for expanded clones.

- | TRBJ1-2 | TRBV10-3 | many | TGTGCCATCTCCGACCGGGACTGGGGCCGCTATGGCTACACCTTC | CAISDRDWGRYGYTF
- | TRBJ2-2 | TRBV12-3/TRBV12-4 | few | TGTGCCAGCAGCCCCAACACAGGGTATACCACCGGGGAGCTGTTTTTT | CASSPNTGYTTGELFF
TRBD2 | TRBJ2-2 | TRBV19 | few | TGTGCCAGTAGTTTAGGACTAGCGAGTAACACCGGGGAGCTGTTTTTT | CASSLGLASNTGELFF
TRBD1 | TRBJ2-7 | TRBV15 | many | TGTGCCACCAGCAGAGGAGGACAGGGCTACGAGCAGTACTTC | CATSRGGQGYEQYF
TRBD2 | TRBJ2-1 | TRBV7-9 | few | TGTGCCAGCAGCTTAGGACTAGCGGAGCGCAATGAGCAGTTCTTC | CASSLGLAERNEQFF
TRBD2 | TRBJ2-4 | TRBV3-1 | - | TGTGCCAGCAGCCAAGAACTAGCGGGGGGACTAGCCAAAAACATTCAGTACTTC | CASSQELAGGLAKNIQYF
TRBD1 | TRBJ1-2 | TRBV7-9 | few | TGTGCCAGCAGTTCTAGACAGGGGGACTATGGCTACACCTTC | CASSSRQGDYGYTF
- | TRBJ1-4 | TRBV6-2/TRBV6-3 | few | TGTGCCAGCAGAACCGGGACGAAGAGCGGGAATGATGAAAAACTGTTTTTT | CASRTGTKSGNDEKLFF
- | TRBJ2-2 | TRBV12-3/TRBV12-4 | many | TGTGCCAGCAGTTTTCCAATGGTTACGGGGAACGGGGAGCTGTTTTTT | CASSFPMVTGNGELFF
- | TRBJ1-2 | TRBV12-3/TRBV12-4 | few | TGTGCCAGCAGTCCCTCGTTCCCCACCAACTATGGCTACACCTTC | CASSPSFPTNYGYTF
TRBD1 | TRBJ2-4 | TRBV29-1 | - | TGCAGCGTTGGCCCCAGGTCGGACAGGGGGCCGGTGGAGGCCAAAAACATTCAGTACTTC | CSVGPRSDRGPVEAKNIQYF
- | TRBJ2-5 | TRBV3-1 | - | TGTGCCAGCAGCCAAGATTGGAAAACCCAGTACTTC | CASSQDWKTQYF
TRBD1 | TRBJ2-1 | TRBV20-1 | few | TGCAGTGCTAGAGACCAGGGGGTTACATACAATGAGCAGTTCTTC | CSARDQGVTYNEQFF
TRBD2 | TRBJ2-5 | TRBV12-3/TRBV12-4 | few | TGTGCCAGCAGTTTACGGAGTCTAGCGGGAGGCCAAGAGACCCAGTACTTC | CASSLRSLAGGQETQYF
- | TRBJ2-3 | TRBV12-3/TRBV12-4 | few | TGTGCCAGCAGCGGCCATGCGCAGTATTTT | CASSGHAQYF
- | TRBJ1-1 | TRBV5-6 | - | TGTGCCAGCAGCTACTACGACAGGAACACTGAAGCTTTCTTT | CASSYYDRNTEAFF
- | TRBJ1-1 | TRBV28 | many | TGTGCCAGCAGTTTATGGGGGGGCCTGGGTGAAGCTTTCTTT | CASSLWGGLGEAFF
- | TRBJ1-6 | TRBV6-2/TRBV6-3 | many | TGTGCCAGCAGTCCCGGCGGGGAGGCTTCACCCCTCCACTTT | CASSPGGEASPLHF
- | TRBJ2-1 | TRBV3-1 | many | TGTGCCAGCAGCCCCCGCTTCGGGGGAAGCTCCTACAATGAGCAGTTCTTC | CASSPRFGGSSYNEQFF
- | TRBJ2-1 | TRBV19 | few | TGTGCCACCCGATCGGGAACGGATTACAATGAGCAGTTCTTC | CATRSGTDYNEQFF
- | TRBJ2-3 | TRBV12-3/TRBV12-4 | - | TGTGCCAGCAGTCCCAGGGGGGGGCAGTATTTT | CASSPRGGQYF
- | TRBJ2-2 | TRBV2 | - | TGTGCCAGCAGCCAAGTCGCAGGCGGGGAGCTGTTTTTT | CASSQVAGGELFF
TRBD2 | TRBJ2-1 | TRBV28 | many | TGTGCCAGCAGTTTACCGGCGGGGGGCGGTGAGCAGTTCTTC | CASSLPAGGGEQFF
- | TRBJ2-5 | TRBV6-5 | many | TGTGCCAGCAGTTACTCAGGGCTCGGGACCCAGTACTTC | CASSYSGLGTQYF
- | TRBJ2-7 | TRBV20-1 | few | TGCAGTGCTAGAGATCAAGGTAGCTCCTACGAGCAGTACTTC | CSARDQGSSYEQYF
TRBD1 | TRBJ2-7 | TRBV20-1 | few | TGCAGTGCTAGCCCCGGGACAGGGAACCTATGGCAGTACTTC | CSASPGTGNLWQYF
- | TRBJ2-7 | TRBV9 | many | TGTGCCAGCAGCGTAACCGAAAGGGTGAACTACGAGCAGTACTTC | CASSVTERVNYEQYF
- | TRBJ1-1 | TRBV5-1 | many | TGCGCCAGCAGCTCCGACACGCTGAACACTGAAGCTTTCTTT | CASSSDTLNTEAFF
TRBD2 | TRBJ2-5 | TRBV6-1 | - | TGTGCCAGCAGAACATCCGGGACTAGCGAACAAGAGACCCAGTACTTC | CASRTSGTSEQETQYF
- | TRBJ1-2 | TRBV20-1 | few | TGCAGTGCTAGAGTTGCCGGGACCGCGAACTATGGCTACACCTTC | CSARVAGTANYGYTF
- | TRBJ2-3 | TRBV10-3 | few | TGTGCCATCAGTGAGTCGATGGGGGGCCGGCACACAGATACGCAGTATTTT | CAISESMGGRHTDTQYF
TRBD1 | TRBJ2-7 | TRBV5-1 | few | TGCGCCAGCAGCTTGGACCCAGGGACAGGTAACCCCCTTGGCTCCTACGAGCAGTACTTC | CASSLDPGTGNPLGSYEQYF
- | TRBJ1-2 | TRBV5-5 | few | TGTGCCAGCAGCGGAAACCCGGTGCTGAAGGGGGATGGCTACACCTTC | CASSGNPVLKGDGYTF
- | TRBJ1-6 | TRBV4-1 | - | TGCGCCAGCACATACAGGGCTGATGGGAATTCACCCCTCCACTTT | CASTYRADGNSPLHF
TRBD2 | TRBJ2-2 | TRBV9 | - | TGTGCCAGCAGCCCGCGCAATCGACTAGCGATAGCCGGGGAGCTGTTTTTT | CASSPRNRLAIAGELFF
- | TRBJ2-7 | TRBV29-1 | many | TGCAGCGTTGGTCCATCCTACGAGCAGTACTTC | CSVGPSYEQYF
- | TRBJ2-2 | TRBV24-1 | few | TGTGCCACCAGTGGGATTAACACCGGGGAGCTGTTTTTT | CATSGINTGELFF
TRBD1 | TRBJ1-2 | TRBV20-1 | few | TGCAGTGCTGAAGGACAGGCGTACACCTTC | CSAEGQAYTF
TRBD1 | TRBJ1-1 | TRBV4-1 | many | TGCGCCAGCAGCCAGAACGACAGGGAGGCTGAAGCTTTCTTT | CASSQNDREAEAFF
- | TRBJ2-1 | TRBV18 | - | TGTGCCAGTACGGGGCCCGGAGGGGGTGAGCAGTTCTTC | CASTGPGGGEQFF
- | TRBJ1-1 | TRBV7-7 | many | TGTGCCAGCAGCTTCGAATCCGATGCTGAAGCTTTCTTT | CASSFESDAEAFF
- | TRBJ2-7 | TRBV7-9 | - | TGTGCCAGCAGCGATATTCGGGAGCAGTACTTC | CASSDIREQYF
TRBD2 | TRBJ2-3 | TRBV20-1 | many | TGCAGTGCTAGGACTAGCGGGAACACAGATACGCAGTATTTT | CSARTSGNTDTQYF
- | TRBJ2-1 | TRBV20-1 | - | TGCAGTGCTCCTCAACTAGCCGGCTCCTACAATGAGCAGTTCTTC | CSAPQLAGSYNEQFF
- | TRBJ1-2 | TRBV5-1 | many | TGCGCCAGCAGCGCGACAGTTAACTATGGCTACACCTTC | CASSATVNYGYTF
- | TRBJ2-5 | TRBV28 | few | TGTGCCAGCAGTTTACCGGTAGGGGAGACCCAGTACTTC | CASSLPVGETQYF
TRBD1 | TRBJ2-5 | TRBV5-1 | many | TGCGCCAGCAGCAGGGACAGGGGGCTGGAAGAGACCCAGTACTTC | CASSRDRGLEETQYF
- | TRBJ2-3 | TRBV7-2 | - | TGTGCCAGCAGCTCATATTGGGCAGATACGCAGTATTTT | CASSSYWADTQYF
- | TRBJ2-2 | TRBV28 | many | TGTGCCAGCAGTTTACCCGGGACGGGGGAGCTGTTTTTT | CASSLPGTGELFF
- | TRBJ2-7 | TRBV27 | few | TGTGCCAGCAGTTTAACCCCTGTGGGCGGATTATACGAGCAGTACTTC | CASSLTPVGGLYEQYF
TRBD1 | TRBJ1-4 | TRBV5-1 | many | TGCGCCAGCAGCCGTCGGGACAGTCGGACTAATGAAAAACTGTTTTTT | CASSRRDSRTNEKLFF
TRBD2 | TRBJ2-7 | TRBV10-3 | few | TGTGCCATCTTAGGGACTAGCGGGAGTGGGGAGCAGTACTTC | CAILGTSGSGEQYF
- | TRBJ1-6 | TRBV27 | many | TGTGCCAGCAGTTTATCGTCGGGGATCAATTCACCCCTCCACTTT | CASSLSSGINSPLHF
- | TRBJ2-1 | TRBV2 | - | TGTGCCAGCAAGAGGGTGGGTGAGCAGTTCTTC | CASKRVGEQFF
- | TRBJ2-2 | TRBV12-3/TRBV12-4 | few | TGTGCCAGCAAGATGGACTCCGGGGAGCTGTTTTTT | CASKMDSGELFF